This T cell receptor beta chain appears in the sequencing data of a study of T-cell memory formation after mild COVID-19. Across the study: TCR clusters largely stayed donor specific.

TCR alpha and TCR beta cDNA libraries carrying sample barcodes and UMIs came from 5'RACE with constant-segment primers. TCRdb re-called the 5' RACE reads through MiXCR, storing one row per CDR3 protein. The sample shows hundreds of thousands of distinct CDR3 sequences, over 15% of them seen only once. General observations from the study: Later expanders leaned CD4+, whereas day 15 to 85 contracting clones were balanced CD4/CD8. Mainly in CM and EM were contracting CD4+ clones; CD8+ were in EMRA.

Concerning this clonotype: Its matching antigen is unknown.

The CDR3 runs to 16 residues. The V gene's germline CDR1 is MNHEY and CDR2 SVGAGI. The ends lost 6 bases at V and 4 bases at J; junction bases unmatched: 12. Material: PBMCs or a T cell subset sorted from them (not recorded which). This TCR was sampled from an adult woman who had mild COVID-19 (a few samples of this study predate the infection). Cell type and time point are not known. The chain links TRBV6-5 to TRBJ1-5, with 7 bases identical to TRBD1. The CDR3 nucleotides are TGTGCCAGCAGGTTGACAGGGAGAGGGACTAATCAGCCCCAGCATTTT. This encodes CASRLTGRGTNQPQHF.